This TCR beta chain was identified during a study of shared clonotypes between healthy human individuals. In its sample, this clone was seen a few times. The test was conducted at deep level. Profiling relied on immunoSEQ multiplex PCR, and the TCRdb table lists in-frame clones only, not all of them. The sample shows over 800,000 clones, 80% to 95% of them seen only once. This CDR3 comprises 19 residues. V was pared by 1 base and J by 2 bases, with 7 bases of the junction left unmatched. Germline assignment: CDR1 MNHEY and CDR2 SMNVEV (reference sequence). The naive CD8 fraction comprised CD45RO-negative cells positively selected for CCR7 and excluded terminally differentiated effector memory CD45RA+ cells.

Source material: naive CD8+ T cells sorted from blood. This chain joins TRBV27 and TRBJ2-6; 11 positions agree with TRBD1. The clonotype comes from a man aged 30-40 years in good health. Here the CDR3 DNA reads TGTGCCAGCAGTTTATTAGGACAGGGGGCGCCTACTGGGGCCAACGTCCTGACTTTC. Its translation is CASSLLGQGAPTGANVLTF.